This note documents a single T cell receptor (beta chain) sequence. This sample was taken from a study of PD-L1 blockade in urothelial cancer. About the study: Most patients, about nine tenths of the roughly 30, were males with bladder-origin cancer. Median blood clonality was about 0.081, with some 89,000 unique TCRs. From 0 to 3 prior chemotherapy regimens had been given to the patients.

Time point: peripheral blood 6 weeks after treatment start. Clones were read by immunoSEQ multiplex PCR, and TCRdb kept only the in-frame ones, dropping some. Found here are about 36,000 clones, 84% of them singletons; the top ten hold 10%. The TCR was taken from a middle-aged man with urothelial cancer. The sequences come from PBMCs, collected around atezolizumab (anti-PD-L1) treatment.

CDR3 DNA sequence: TGTGCCAGCAGTGACTGGTCAGGCACCCCCCGAGCTTTCTTT. This translates into CASSDWSGTPRAFF. V is TRBV2 and J is TRBJ1-1; D is undetermined. Germline V CDR1 and CDR2: SNHLY, FYNNEI. The V and J ends lost 3 bases and 10 bases respectively, with 18 bases between them. The CDR3 consists of 14 residues. Complete variable domain (other parts from reference TRBV2 and TRBJ1-1): EPEVTQTPSHQVTQMGQEVILRCVPISNHLYFYWYRQILGQKVEFLVSFYNNEISEKSEIFDDQFSVERPDGSNFTLKIRSTKLEDSAMYFCASSDWSGTPRAFFGQGTRLTVV.